This T cell receptor beta chain was captured by sequencing in a study of CD8 T cells in ankylosing spondylitis. Findings of the study overall: A subset of motif variants has previously been described in the synovial fluid and blood of reactive arthritis. Relatively scarce in peripheral blood, disease-linked clones were CD8+.

About this clonotype: The antigen is undetermined.

Germline V gene lookup returns CDR1 SNHLY and CDR2 FYNNEI. V was cut by 8 bases and J by 4 bases, with 24 bases left in between. The CDR3 runs to 17 residues. MiXCR, applied by TCRdb to the 5' RACE reads, yields one record per CDR3 protein. Here the sample spans 150,000 to 250,000 distinct CDR3 sequences, 13% being singletons. This receptor was taken from a male donor with ankylosing spondylitis or in good health (not recorded which). Specimen: blood, either unsorted or a sorted T cell fraction (not recorded which). The chain is built from TRBV2 and TRBJ2-1; TRBD2 is a possible D gene (5 bases). The CDR3 loop reads CASLEGYNAEGYNEQFF. The DNA of the CDR3 is TGTGCCAGCCTCGAGGGATACAATGCCGAGGGATACAATGAGCAGTTCTTC.